Presented here are 28 T cell receptor beta chains from one specimen sequenced in a study of early T cells in non-severe SARS-CoV-2 infection. TCRdb recomputed calls from the 5' RACE reads with MiXCR, one row per CDR3 protein. The repertoire holds around 86,000 distinct CDR3 sequences, with roughly 15% as singletons. Sequenced input: whole blood. These receptors originate from an adult who was a healthcare worker with PCR-confirmed SARS-CoV-2 infection or an uninfected control (not recorded which).

This clonotype was observed a few times. The chain couples TRBV4-2 to TRBJ2-2, with 7 nucleotides matching TRBD1. This CDR3 spans 14 amino acids. V shed 5 bases, J shed 8 bases, and the junction held 8 bases outside the gene matches. In germline, CDR1 is LGHNA, CDR2 YNFKEQ. CDR3 nucleotides: TGTGCCAGCAGCGGACAGGACATGCAGGGGGAGCTGTTTTTT. It codes for CASSGQDMQGELFF.

This clonotype has more than one count but fewer than ten. The rearrangement joins TRBV2 to TRBJ2-7; 7 bases are a match to TRBD1. V shed 7 bases, J shed 6 bases, and the junction held 6 bases outside the gene matches. This CDR3 comprises 12 residues. Looked up from germline, CDR1 is SNHLY and CDR2 is FYNNEI. CDR3 sequence reads: CASTRQGSEQYV. The CDR3 DNA is TGTGCCAGCACTCGACAGGGATCCGAGCAGTACGTC.

There are a few counts of this clonotype. This chain connects TRBV3-1 to TRBJ2-5, with a weak D call TRBD2 (7 bases). The CDR3 covers 16 residues. The germline V gene encodes CDR1 LGHDT and CDR2 YNNKEL (reference sequence). Trimming shortened V by 1 base and J by 1 base, and 13 bases separated the two germline ends. CDR3 nucleotides: TGTGCCAGCAGCCAAGGAGGGGGGGCTCTCCAAGAGACCCAGTACTTC. Protein: CASSQGGGALQETQYF.

This clonotype showed up just a few times. The rearrangement uses TRBV12-3 or TRBV12-4 and TRBJ2-5, with 8 bases matching TRBD1. After removal of 4 bases from V and 2 bases from J, the junction contained 3 bases not matched to a gene. The CDR3 contains 14 residues. The CDR3 reads CASSSNRGQETQYF. CDR3 nucleotides: TGTGCCAGCAGTTCCAACAGGGGGCAAGAGACCCAGTACTTC.

The V gene is TRBV5-6, the J gene TRBJ1-1, with TRBD1 as a possible D gene (6 bases). The CDR3 runs to 15 residues. Germline V gives CDR1 SGHDT, CDR2 YYEEEE. Trimming cost V 10 bases and J 3 bases, with 22 bases left between them. CDR3 region: CAGTSYRDPYTEAFF. CDR3 bases: TGTGCCGGCACCTCATACAGGGACCCTTACACTGAAGCTTTCTTT.

In its sample, this clonotype was seen a few times. This chain joins TRBV27 and TRBJ2-7; 7 nucleotides line up with TRBD1. Germline CDR1 is MNHEY and CDR2 is SMNVEV (reference sequence). V was pared by 11 bases and J by 12 bases, with 13 bases of the junction left unmatched. The CDR3 length is 11 residues. CDR3 amino acids: CAGRSQGRRYV. The DNA for the CDR3 is TGTGCCGGAAGGTCACAGGGGCGGCGGTACGTC.

The rearrangement links TRBV6-1 to TRBJ2-3; D is possibly TRBD2 (7 bases). The germline V gene encodes CDR1 MNHNS and CDR2 SASEGT. V gave up 8 bases and J gave up 2 bases, with 11 bases separating them. This CDR3 spans 13 amino acids. The CDR3 region has the DNA TGTGCCAGCTACCGGGGGGCCACAGATACGCAGTATTTT. Encoded protein: CASYRGATDTQYF.

This clonotype came up many times. This chain links TRBV12-3 or TRBV12-4 with TRBJ2-3; 11 nucleotides agree with TRBD2. After removal of 1 base from V and 3 bases from J, the junction contained 6 bases not matched to a gene. The CDR3 runs 17 residues. CDR3 nucleotide sequence: TGTGCCAGCAGTTTAGTAGCGGGGGGGCCAATTACAGATACGCAGTATTTT. Protein: CASSLVAGGPITDTQYF.

This clonotype appeared a few times. The V and J genes are TRBV24-1 and TRBJ2-5; TRBD2 matches at 8 bases. The germline V gene encodes CDR1 KGHDR and CDR2 SFDVKD. The CDR3 has 16 amino acids. Germline trimming cut 7 bases from V and 2 bases from J; bases unmatched to any gene: 11. CDR3 coding DNA: TGTGCCACCAGCGCCTTCAGCGGGGGATTTCAAGAGACCCAGTACTTC. Residues: CATSAFSGGFQETQYF.

Only a few counts were recorded for this clonotype. The rearrangement joins TRBV5-4 to TRBJ2-5; 7 nucleotides match TRBD1. V lost 4 bases, J lost 1 base, and 4 bases stayed unmatched. The CDR3 runs 14 residues. CDR1 SGHNT and CDR2 YYREEE come from the germline V gene (reference sequence). The CDR3 DNA follows: TGTGCCAGCAGCACCGGACAGGTCCAAGAGACCCAGTACTTC. Amino acid sequence: CASSTGQVQETQYF.

The V and J genes are TRBV29-1 and TRBJ1-2; D may be TRBD1 (5 bases). Trimming took off 0 bases at V and 8 bases at J, with 16 bases between the two ends. The CDR3 runs to 14 residues. Per the germline V gene, CDR1 is SQVTM and CDR2 is ANQGSEA. CDR3 region: CSVEDTQASGGYTF. The CDR3 nucleotides read TGCAGCGTTGAAGACACACAGGCAAGTGGCGGCTACACCTTC.

The sample holds many counts of this clonotype. The chain employs TRBV20-1 and TRBJ2-4, with TRBD1 as a possible D gene (5 bases). The CDR3 totals 16 residues. Germline values: CDR1 DFQATT, CDR2 SNEGSKA (reference sequence). Trimming took off 0 bases at V and 0 bases at J, with 12 bases between the two ends. CDR3 region: CSARDPAGLAKNIQYF. CDR3 bases: TGCAGTGCTAGAGATCCGGCAGGGCTAGCCAAAAACATTCAGTACTTC.

Worth noting for this clonotype: This may stem from a read error, because a much larger clone lies one nucleotide away. The chain is built from TRBV6-5 and TRBJ1-2, with D possibly being TRBD1 (5 bases). The CDR3 consists of 14 residues. CDR1 and CDR2 (germline): MNHEY, SVGAGI. The chain's CDR3 is CANSLGGAGYGYTF. CDR3 nucleotide sequence: TGTGCCAACAGTCTCGGGGGAGCTGGCTATGGCTACACCTTC.

V and J are TRBV20-1 and TRBJ1-6; the D gene is possibly TRBD1 (6 bases). Germline CDR1 reads DFQATT; CDR2 reads SNEGSKA (reference sequence). The CDR3 has 12 residues. Trimming shortened V by 5 bases and J by 15 bases, and 17 bases separated the two germline ends. CDR3 DNA sequence: TGCAGTGCTCGACCCCCAGGGGCACACCTCCACTTT. This encodes CSARPPGAHLHF.

The chain employs TRBV11-2 and TRBJ1-3; D gene uncertain. CDR3 size: 15 residues. V shed 5 bases and J shed 0 bases, with 11 bases lying between them. Germline assignment: CDR1 SGHAT and CDR2 FQNNGV. The chain's CDR3 is CASSRAAYSGNTIYF. CDR3 DNA: TGTGCCAGCAGCCGAGCCGCGTACTCTGGAAACACCATATATTTT. Combining the CDR3 with reference TRBV11-2 and TRBJ1-3 gives the whole variable domain EAGVAQSPRYKIIEKRQSVAFWCNPISGHATLYWYQQILGQGPKLLIQFQNNGVVDDSQLPKDRFSAERLKGVDSTLKIQPAKLEDSAVYLCASSRAAYSGNTIYFGEGSWLTVV.

The chain has TRBV6-1 and TRBJ2-1, with TRBD1 matching over 8 bases. The CDR3 has 16 amino acids. Germline loops: CDR1 MNHNS, CDR2 SASEGT. V shed 2 bases and J 8 bases; nucleotides not matched to a gene: 11. The CDR3 DNA reads TGTGCCAGCAGTGAATCTCGGGCAGGGGGCAACGATGAGCAGTTCTTC. Amino acid sequence: CASSESRAGGNDEQFF.

This clonotype has a handful of counts. The V and J genes are TRBV20-1 and TRBJ2-1; D is unclear. The germline V and J ends were trimmed by 2 bases and 6 bases, with 14 bases remaining between them. The CDR3 has 14 amino acids. The germline V gene encodes CDR1 DFQATT and CDR2 SNEGSKA (reference sequence). The CDR3 loop is CSARRPWLVNEQFF. As DNA, the CDR3 is TGCAGTGCTAGACGGCCGTGGCTCGTCAATGAGCAGTTCTTC.

V usage is TRBV12-3 or TRBV12-4 and J usage is TRBJ2-3; TRBD1 matches at 11 bases. The CDR3 has 19 residues. The junction had 16 bases not matched to a gene; V was cut back by 7 bases and J by 1 base. Here the CDR3 DNA reads TGTGCCAGCACAATTCCTCCGGGACAGGGGGATGGAGGCACAGATACGCAGTATTTT. Protein sequence: CASTIPPGQGDGGTDTQYF.

The V and J genes are TRBV6-4 and TRBJ2-7; TRBD1 matches at 7 bases. V trimming: 10 bases; J trimming: 5 bases; junction bases outside the gene matches: 11. The CDR3 totals 13 residues. The germline V gene encodes CDR1 MRHNA and CDR2 SNTAGT. The CDR3 loop is CANLQGSPNEQYV. As DNA, the CDR3 is TGTGCCAACCTACAGGGGTCCCCCAACGAGCAGTACGTC.

There are many counts of this clonotype. This chain links TRBV3-1 with TRBJ2-5; TRBD2 might be the D (5 bases). V lost 3 bases to trimming and J lost 5 bases, with 19 bases between them. The CDR3 totals 16 residues. Per germline, CDR1 LGHDT and CDR2 YNNKEL (reference sequence). Here the CDR3 reads CASSHNRPSASETQYF. DNA of the CDR3: TGTGCCAGCAGCCACAACCGGCCCTCGGCTAGCGAGACCCAGTACTTC.

The chain joins TRBV29-1 to TRBJ2-4; D is possibly TRBD1 (5 bases). Germline V CDR1 and CDR2: SQVTM, ANQGSEA. This CDR3 has 13 residues. With 4 bases removed from V and 6 bases from J, the gap between germline ends came to 13 bases. For the CDR3, the DNA is TGCAGCGTTGCAAGGGCTAGGGGAAACATTCAGTACTTC. Its protein product is CSVARARGNIQYF. The variable domain in full, completed from reference TRBV29-1 and TRBJ2-4, reads SAVISQKPSRDICQRGTSLTIQCQVDSQVTMMFWYRQQPGQSLTLIATANQGSEATYESGFVIDKFPISRPNLTFSTLTVSNMSPEDSSIYLCSVARARGNIQYFGAGTRLSVL.

This clonotype showed up many times. J is TRBJ1-2 and V is TRBV12-3 or TRBV12-4, with D perhaps TRBD1 (5 bases). The CDR3 consists of 14 residues. The V and J ends lost 3 bases and 5 bases respectively, with 13 bases between them. This chain's CDR3 is CASSFVGHQYGYTF. In nucleotides, the CDR3 is TGTGCCAGCAGTTTCGTCGGACACCAATATGGCTACACCTTC.

The J gene is TRBJ2-7, the V gene TRBV2; 11 bases fit TRBD2. The CDR3 has 19 residues. Losses at the gene ends were 2 bases for V and 0 bases for J; bases not matched to a gene: 12. Germline V lookup: CDR1 SNHLY, CDR2 FYNNEI. CDR3 nucleotides: TGTGCCAGCAGTGAAAAGGGGCCTAGCGGGGGGCCTTTCTCCTACGAGCAGTACGTC. It codes for CASSEKGPSGGPFSYEQYV.

V and J are TRBV28 and TRBJ2-2, with a weak D call TRBD2 (6 bases). Looked up from germline, CDR1 is MDHEN and CDR2 is SYDVKM. The CDR3 length is 17 residues. Between the trimmed V and J ends, which lost 3 bases and 1 base, there was a span of 15 bases. CDR3: CASSLILRGLNTGELFF. CDR3 coding DNA: TGTGCCAGCAGTTTGATTTTGCGGGGCTTGAACACCGGGGAGCTGTTTTTT.

The V and J genes are TRBV4-2 and TRBJ1-1; tentative D call: TRBD1 (6 bases). V lost 3 bases and J 3 bases, leaving 11 bases between the germline ends. The CDR3 loop spans 14 amino acids. CDR1 is LGHNA and CDR2 is YNFKEQ in the germline V gene. CDR3 protein: CASSHSSGDTEAFF. The CDR3 DNA reads TGTGCCAGCAGCCATTCGTCAGGGGACACTGAAGCTTTCTTT.

The chain combines TRBV3-1 with TRBJ2-5, with a weak D call TRBD2 (6 bases). V was shortened by 1 base and J by 5 bases, with 20 bases between the two germline ends. CDR3 length: 17 amino acids. Germline loops: CDR1 LGHDT, CDR2 YNNKEL (reference sequence). The CDR3 region is CASSQVRVGGHRETQYF. The DNA for the CDR3 is TGTGCCAGCAGCCAAGTTCGTGTTGGAGGGCATCGGGAGACCCAGTACTTC.

This chain uses TRBV6-5 with TRBJ1-4; D gene unclear. This CDR3 region has 12 residues. In germline, CDR1 is MNHEY, CDR2 SVGAGI. Trimming pared 0 bases from V and 8 bases from J, leaving 4 bases between. CDR3 sequence reads: CASSYSGEKLFF. CDR3 nucleotides: TGTGCCAGCAGTTACTCGGGCGAAAAACTGTTTTTT.

By share, this clonotype counts as medium-sized (0.01 to 0.1%). The chain has TRBV7-6 and TRBJ2-1; either TRBD1 or TRBD2 may supply D (5 bases each). The CDR3 is 15 amino acids. Germline lookup yields CDR1 SGHVS and CDR2 FNYEAQ. With 1 base removed from V and 9 bases from J, the gap between germline ends came to 16 bases. CDR3 bases: TGTGCCAGCAGCTTAGTGAGGGGTCTGGCATCTGAGCAGTTCTTC. Translating gives CASSLVRGLASEQFF.